The 19 T cell receptor beta chains listed next were all sequenced from one sample in a study of persistence of HIV-infected CD4 T cells (TCRdb year 2020). The antigens for these receptors are not known. The immunoSEQ hsTCRB assay version 4 in survey mode was used to sequence TCRbeta repertoires from genomic DNA. TCRdb took this table from immuneACCESS and kept in-frame rearrangements with V and J called. Such tables lack part of the clones; where checked against another copy, unresolved V genes explain under half of the gap, and the rest is unexplained. Present in this sample are some 40,000 clones, 90% to 95% of which were seen just once. 1.5% to 2% of the sample is held by the ten biggest clonotypes. Per the publication, the treatment or condition label means: suppressive antiretroviral therapy. As a nonspecific positive control representing the CD4+ T cell repertoire, cells were stimulated with anti-CD3/anti-CD28 magnetic beads. CD4+ T cells that responded were sorted based on upregulation of both CD40 ligand and CD69.

This specimen was CD4+ T cells sorted from PBMCs after approximately 20-hour stimulation, taken from a patient who received antiretroviral therapy. The meaning of the sample's cell subset or site label: CD40L+CD69+ CD4 T cells responding to anti-CD3/anti-CD28 beads, representing the overall repertoire. These receptors were obtained from an adult man with HIV who was CMV-seropositive.

V and J are TRBV5-1 and TRBJ2-1; TRBD2 matches at 10 bases. From germline, CDR1 is SGHRS and CDR2 YFSETQ. The CDR3 contains 19 residues. J lost 0 bases, V lost 5 bases, and 14 bases had no gene match. CDR3 coding DNA: TGCGCCAGCAGGACCCCCTCTAGCGGGGGACAAAGCTCCTACAATGAGCAGTTCTTC. Its translation is CASRTPSSGGQSSYNEQFF.

A few counts support this clone. The genes are TRBV7-9 and TRBJ2-7, with TRBD2 as a possible D gene (6 bases). V lost 7 bases to trimming and J lost 7 bases, with 14 bases between them. CDR1 SEHNR and CDR2 FQNEAQ come from the germline V gene (reference sequence). The CDR3 has 12 residues. CDR3 sequence reads: CASTNGRGEQYF. CDR3 bases: TGTGCCAGCACCAACGGTCGGGGGGAGCAGTACTTC. Based on the CDR3 plus reference TRBV7-9 and TRBJ2-7, the full variable domain is DTGVSQNPRHKITKRGQNVTFRCDPISEHNRLYWYRQTLGQGPEFLTYFQNEAQLEKSRLLSDRFSAERPKGSFSTLEIQRTEQGDSAMYLCASTNGRGEQYFGPGTRLTVT.

This clone was counted once. This chain links TRBV28 with TRBJ2-3; no clear D. Germline V gives CDR1 MDHEN, CDR2 SYDVKM. This CDR3 is built from 12 residues. V was shortened by 6 bases and J by 6 bases, with 10 bases between the two germline ends. CDR3 amino acids: CASRLQTDTQYF. CDR3 sequence (DNA): TGTGCCAGCAGGTTGCAAACGGATACGCAGTATTTT.

The chain has TRBV28 and TRBJ1-1; D not certain. This CDR3 spans 12 amino acids. Germline lookup yields CDR1 MDHEN and CDR2 SYDVKM. The V and J ends lost 2 bases and 11 bases respectively, with 12 bases between them. This chain's CDR3 is CASSLASSGAFF. In DNA form, the CDR3 reads TGTGCCAGCAGTTTAGCCTCTAGTGGGGCTTTCTTT.

This clone was seen only once. The rearrangement joins TRBV4-1 to TRBJ1-4; D is perhaps TRBD1 (5 bases). CDR3 length: 15 amino acids. With 0 bases removed from V and 4 bases from J, the gap between germline ends came to 9 bases. Germline lookup yields CDR1 MGHRA and CDR2 YSYEKL. The CDR3 nucleotides read TGCGCCAGCAGCCAAGATTCCGGGGGTAATGAAAAACTGTTTTTT. Translating gives CASSQDSGGNEKLFF.

The J gene is TRBJ1-2, the V gene TRBV29-1, with D unresolved. The CDR3 consists of 9 residues. The V end lost 4 bases, the J end lost 7 bases, and 4 bases lay between the germline ends. Germline CDR1 and CDR2: SQVTM and ANQGSEA. As DNA, the CDR3 is TGCAGCGTTGCTGGTGGCTACACCTTC. Translated: CSVAGGYTF. Full variable domain (outside the CDR3, taken from reference TRBV29-1 and TRBJ1-2): SAVISQKPSRDICQRGTSLTIQCQVDSQVTMMFWYRQQPGQSLTLIATANQGSEATYESGFVIDKFPISRPNLTFSTLTVSNMSPEDSSIYLCSVAGGYTFGSGTRLTVV.

The chain is built from TRBV5-1 and TRBJ2-1; the match to TRBD1 covers 12 bases. This CDR3 is 14 amino acids long. Germline loops: CDR1 SGHRS, CDR2 YFSETQ. Unmatched junction bases numbered 5, after V lost 4 bases and J lost 9 bases. The CDR3, as DNA: TGCGCCAGCAGCCCGGGACAGGGGGCCGGTGAGCAGTTCTTC. This encodes CASSPGQGAGEQFF.

The chain combines TRBV5-8 with TRBJ2-7, with 7 bases lining up with TRBD2. Germline values: CDR1 SGHTS, CDR2 YDEGEE. The CDR3 is 14 amino acids. J gave up 2 bases and V 3 bases, and 5 bases lay outside the gene matches. The CDR3 sequence is CASSSYGGTYEQYF. CDR3 coding DNA: TGTGCCAGCAGCTCGTACGGGGGGACCTACGAGCAGTACTTC.

The rearrangement joins TRBV6-5 to TRBJ1-3, with no clear D. CDR1 and CDR2 (germline): MNHEY, SVGAGI. Trimming removed 11 bases from V and 0 bases from J, with 17 bases in between. This CDR3 has 15 residues. CDR3 sequence reads: CACLNGLSSGNTIYF. In nucleotides, the CDR3 is TGTGCCTGTTTAAACGGACTATCCTCTGGAAACACCATATATTTT.

V gene TRBV20-1 combines with J gene TRBJ1-4; D unclear. The CDR3 has 10 residues. V lost 6 bases, J lost 6 bases, and 5 bases lay in between. CDR1 is DFQATT and CDR2 is SNEGSKA in the germline V gene (reference sequence). The CDR3 protein is CSALYEKLFF. The CDR3 DNA reads TGCAGTGCCTTGTATGAAAAACTGTTTTTT.

This clone was seen a single time. The chain combines TRBV5-8 with TRBJ2-5; 8 bases match TRBD1. Germline assignment: CDR1 SGHTS and CDR2 YDEGEE. The junction had 13 bases not matched to a gene; V was cut back by 4 bases and J by 5 bases. The CDR3 has 16 amino acids. The DNA of the CDR3 is TGTGCCAGCAGCCCTACAGGGGGTAGAAAGTGGGAGACCCAGTACTTC. Its translation: CASSPTGGRKWETQYF. Filled out from reference TRBV5-8 and TRBJ2-5, the complete variable domain reads EAGVTQSPTHLIKTRGQQATLRCSPISGHTSVYWYQQALGLGLQFLLWYDEGEERNRGNFPPRFSGRQFPNYSSELNVNALELEDSALYLCASSPTGGRKWETQYFGPGTRLLVL.

This clone has more than one count but fewer than ten. The V call is TRBV28, the J call TRBJ1-6, with TRBD1 as a possible D gene (5 bases). Germline CDR1 and CDR2: MDHEN and SYDVKM. The V gene lost 8 bases and the J gene lost 3 bases, with 17 bases spanning the gap. The CDR3 runs 16 residues. CDR3 DNA sequence: TGTGCCAGCCTTTTTGCCGGGACGGGCTATAATTCACCCCTCCACTTT. Protein: CASLFAGTGYNSPLHF.

Remarks on this clone: At one end, the junction sequence differs from germline, possibly due to a read error. V usage is TRBV2 and J usage is TRBJ2-3; D is uncertain. The CDR3 consists of 14 residues. Germline V gene lookup returns CDR1 SNHLY and CDR2 FYNNEI. The CDR3 sequence is CANSPDGGTDTQYF. The CDR3, as DNA: TGTGCCAACAGTCCAGACGGAGGCACAGATACGCAGTATTTT.

This rearrangement joins TRBV20-1 to TRBJ1-5, with 8 bases matching TRBD1. Germline V gene sequence: CDR1 DFQATT, CDR2 SNEGSKA (reference sequence). Unmatched junction bases numbered 7, after V lost 3 bases and J lost 6 bases. This CDR3 comprises 14 residues. CDR3 nucleotide sequence: TGCAGTGCTAGTCACGGACAGGGTTTTCAGCCCCAGCATTTT. This codes for CSASHGQGFQPQHF.

V gene TRBV24-1 combines with J gene TRBJ1-2, with 8 bases aligning to TRBD1. This CDR3 region has 12 residues. V lost 9 bases to trimming and J lost 6 bases; unmatched junction nucleotides: 5. Germline-derived CDR1 and CDR2 are KGHDR and SFDVKD. The CDR3 spells CATGKGQDGYTF. CDR3 nucleotide sequence: TGTGCCACCGGAAAGGGACAGGATGGCTACACCTTC.

The chain couples TRBV7-6 to TRBJ1-4; 8 bases are shared with TRBD1. V lost 5 bases and J lost 6; bases outside the gene matches: 8. Looked up from germline, CDR1 is SGHVS and CDR2 is FNYEAQ. The CDR3 has 15 amino acids. This chain's CDR3 is CASSTTGAGDEKLFF. The DNA of the CDR3 is TGTGCCAGCAGCACGACAGGGGCGGGTGATGAAAAACTGTTTTTT.

The rearrangement links TRBV14 to TRBJ2-3; TRBD2 matches at 8 bases. Germline CDR1 reads SGHDN; CDR2 reads FVKESK. V shed 4 bases, J shed 3 bases, and the junction held 9 bases outside the gene matches. The CDR3 consists of 16 residues. CDR3 nucleotides: TGTGCCAGCAGCCTCAAACGGGGGGGCCAAACAGATACGCAGTATTTT. This translates into CASSLKRGGQTDTQYF.

J is TRBJ2-7 and V is TRBV12-3 or TRBV12-4, with D possibly matching TRBD1 (7 bases). V lost 7 bases to trimming and J lost 2 bases, with 12 bases between them. The CDR3 runs to 13 residues. CDR3 in DNA: TGTGCCAGCACCCGCGGGACAGCCTACGAGCAGTACTTC. Encoded protein: CASTRGTAYEQYF.

Regarding this clone: An end of the junction does not agree with germline; a read error may underlie this. The chain couples TRBV19 to TRBJ1-2, with D unclear. Germline V gene data show CDR1 as LNHDA and CDR2 as SQIVND (reference sequence). This CDR3 has 12 residues. CDR3 sequence (DNA): TGTGCCAGTAGTATAGATAACGATGGCTACACCTTC. This codes for CASSIDNDGYTF.